What follows are 28 T cell receptor beta chains derived from one specimen sequenced in a study of cytomegalovirus exposure and HLA in healthy donors. The PCR contained 60 Vbeta and 13 Jbeta primers. Repertoires were generated with immunoSEQ multiplex PCR, while TCRdb's copy carries only in-frame clones and drops some. The data contain around 130,000 clones, over 75% of them singletons. Input material: PBMCs. Every receptor here comes from a woman in her forties in good health and CMV-seropositive.

This chain joins TRBV7-2 and TRBJ2-2; 8 nucleotides agree with TRBD2. CDR1 SGHTA and CDR2 FQGNSA come from the germline V gene. V gave up 5 bases and J gave up 4 bases; unmatched junction bases: 9. The CDR3 is made up of 16 amino acids. CDR3 loop: CASSPGGRGVTGELFF. CDR3 DNA: TGTGCCAGCAGCCCTGGGGGGCGGGGGGTCACCGGGGAGCTGTTTTTT.

The rearrangement uses TRBV9 and TRBJ2-5, with TRBD2 identical over 7 bases. The CDR3 has 15 amino acids. Germline assignment: CDR1 SGDLS and CDR2 YYNGEE. After removal of 3 bases from V and 4 bases from J, the junction contained 9 bases not matched to a gene. The CDR3: CASSGSSGTGETQYF. The CDR3 region has the DNA TGTGCCAGCAGCGGGAGCAGCGGGACCGGAGAGACCCAGTACTTC. The full variable domain, in which reference TRBV9 and TRBJ2-5 provide the parts outside the CDR3, is DSGVTQTPKHLITATGQRVTLRCSPRSGDLSVYWYQQSLDQGLQFLIQYYNGEERAKGNILERFSAQQFPDLHSELNLSSLELGDSALYFCASSGSSGTGETQYFGPGTRLLVL.

The gene calls are TRBV14 and TRBJ2-7; D is perhaps TRBD1 (5 bases). Germline CDR1 and CDR2: SGHDN and FVKESK. The CDR3 is 13 residues long. V was shortened by 1 base and J by 1 base, with 5 bases between the two germline ends. CDR3 coding DNA: TGTGCCAGCAGCCAAGGACAGTCCTACGAGCAGTACTTC. Translated: CASSQGQSYEQYF.

This chain links TRBV6-5 with TRBJ1-2; 10 bases align to TRBD1. Germline V gives CDR1 MNHEY, CDR2 SVGAGI. This CDR3 comprises 14 residues. V gave up 4 bases and J gave up 5 bases; unmatched junction bases: 4. CDR3 region: CASSLGTGEYGYTF. The CDR3 bases are TGTGCCAGCAGTTTGGGGACAGGGGAATATGGCTACACCTTC.

Note on this clone: At one boundary the junction diverges from the germline segment, which might be a read error. J is TRBJ2-3 and V is TRBV7-3, with a tentative D call TRBD1 (5 bases). The CDR3 totals 15 residues. Germline CDR1 reads SGHTA; CDR2 reads FQGTGA. The CDR3 loop is CASSLFSTNTGTQYF. CDR3 in DNA: TGTGCCAGCAGCTTGTTTTCGACAAACACAGGTACGCAGTATTTT.

The rearrangement uses TRBV29-1 and TRBJ2-3, with TRBD2 matching 8 bases. Germline V gene sequence: CDR1 SQVTM, CDR2 ANQGSEA. The ends lost 7 bases at V and 6 bases at J; junction bases unmatched: 21. The CDR3 runs 17 residues. CDR3 region: CSGARGASGLRGDTQYF. CDR3 in DNA: TGCAGCGGGGCCCGGGGAGCTAGCGGGCTTCGGGGCGATACGCAGTATTTT.

V usage is TRBV5-6 and J usage is TRBJ1-1; D is ambiguous. This CDR3 has 13 amino acids. V was trimmed by 4 bases and J by 5 bases, leaving 12 bases between them. Germline CDR1 and CDR2: SGHDT and YYEEEE. CDR3 region: CASSPSSGTEAFF. The CDR3 DNA sequence: TGTGCCAGCAGCCCAAGCTCGGGTACTGAAGCTTTCTTT.

The count of this clone is one. The gene calls are TRBV4-3 and TRBJ2-1; 12 nucleotides match TRBD2. The CDR3 extends over 13 amino acids. V dropped 4 bases and J dropped 12; count of bases not matched to a gene: 4. Germline values: CDR1 LGHNA, CDR2 YSLEER. The CDR3 DNA reads TGCGCCAGCAGCCCCGGACTAGCGGGAAGGCAGTTCTTC. Its translation is CASSPGLAGRQFF.

The V gene is TRBV7-2, the J gene TRBJ1-1; the D is unclear. Trimming removed 5 bases from V and 1 base from J, with 8 bases in between. The germline CDR1 and CDR2 sequences are SGHTA and FQGNSA. The CDR3 contains 13 residues. The DNA for the CDR3 is TGTGCCAGCAGCCCATACAGGAACACTGAAGCTTTCTTT. Its protein product is CASSPYRNTEAFF.

This chain connects TRBV2 to TRBJ2-3; a possible D gene is TRBD2 (7 bases). This CDR3 has 15 amino acids. The ends were cut back, 4 bases at V and 6 bases at J, with 17 bases in the middle. Looked up from germline, CDR1 is SNHLY and CDR2 is FYNNEI. The CDR3, as DNA: TGTGCCAGCAGTGTGGAAGGGGGGGCACCCGATACGCAGTATTTT. Residues: CASSVEGGAPDTQYF.

The rearrangement links TRBV7-8 to TRBJ2-5; 7 bases are a match to TRBD1. The J call is uncertain, as TRBJ2-7 better fits the DNA end. The germline V gene has CDR1 SGHVS and CDR2 FQNEAQ. CDR3 length: 13 residues. CDR3 residues: CASSYGTEYEQYF. The CDR3 bases are TGTGCCAGCAGCTACGGGACAGAGTACGAGCAGTACTTC.

The chain uses TRBV27 and TRBJ2-1, with 10 bases matching TRBD2. Germline V gene lookup returns CDR1 MNHEY and CDR2 SMNVEV (reference sequence). The ends lost 5 bases at V and 3 bases at J; junction bases unmatched: 4. This CDR3 is 15 amino acids long. For the CDR3, the DNA is TGTGCCAGCAGTCTACTAGCGGGGAGCTACAATGAGCAGTTCTTC. It translates to CASSLLAGSYNEQFF.

This chain connects TRBV7-6 to TRBJ2-3, with 10 bases that match TRBD2. V was clipped by 0 bases and J by 4 bases; unmatched bases: 13. Germline V gene sequence: CDR1 SGHVS, CDR2 FNYEAQ. CDR3 length: 19 residues. For the CDR3, the DNA is TGTGCCAGCAGCTTAGCTGGGCGTAGCGGGGGGCCTCCGGCAGATACGCAGTATTTT. As protein: CASSLAGRSGGPPADTQYF.

A word on this clone: A junction end diverges from the germline sequence, so it may reflect a read error. The chain uses TRBV2 and TRBJ1-3; no clear D gene. The CDR3 sequence is 15 residues long. The germline V gene has CDR1 SNHLY and CDR2 FYNNEI. CDR3: CASSVTQSSGNTIHF. CDR3 bases: TGTGCCAGCAGTGTGACACAGAGCTCTGGAAACACCATACATTTT.

This rearrangement joins TRBV30 to TRBJ1-2; D gene unclear. The V end lost 0 bases, the J end lost 3 bases, and 8 bases lay between the germline ends. Per germline, CDR1 GTSNPN and CDR2 SVGIG (reference sequence). The CDR3 has 13 amino acids. In DNA, the CDR3 is TGTGCCTGGAGTGTACGCACACACTATGGCTACACCTTC. Its translation: CAWSVRTHYGYTF.

This sequence joins TRBV28 and TRBJ1-2; 8 bases align to TRBD1. The CDR3 is 16 residues long. The V segment lost 4 bases and the J segment 4 bases; nucleotides outside the gene matches: 11. Germline V lookup: CDR1 MDHEN, CDR2 SYDVKM. CDR3 nucleotide sequence: TGTGCCAGCAGTTCCTTCTATGGGACAGGTCCCTATGGCTACACCTTC. As protein: CASSSFYGTGPYGYTF.

V and J are TRBV18 and TRBJ1-3; D is perhaps TRBD1 (6 bases). V lost 0 bases, J lost 2 bases, and 14 bases lay in between. The CDR3 extends over 17 amino acids. Germline-derived CDR1 and CDR2 are KGHSH and LQKENI. The CDR3 sequence is CASSPPVWTATGNTIYF. The CDR3 nucleotides are TGTGCCAGCTCACCACCCGTCTGGACAGCCACTGGAAACACCATATATTTT.

This sequence joins TRBV2 and TRBJ2-7, with D possibly TRBD2 on 6 matching bases. This CDR3 has 15 residues. V lost 6 bases and J 0 bases, leaving 15 bases between the germline ends. Germline V gene sequence: CDR1 SNHLY, CDR2 FYNNEI. CDR3 protein: CASSPTSSTSYEQYF. In nucleotides, the CDR3 is TGTGCCAGCAGCCCGACTAGTTCTACCTCCTACGAGCAGTACTTC.

The chain uses TRBV11-2 and TRBJ1-1; D is possibly TRBD1 (6 bases). V was shortened by 0 bases and J by 4 bases, with 9 bases between the two germline ends. CDR1 is SGHAT, CDR2 FQNNGV, per germline. This CDR3 region has 14 residues. The CDR3 here is CASSLDLGGTEAFF. In DNA form, the CDR3 reads TGTGCCAGCAGCTTAGATTTAGGGGGCACTGAAGCTTTCTTT.

The chain is built from TRBV19 and TRBJ1-2; TRBD1 matches 7 bases. The CDR3 loop spans 15 amino acids. Trimming at V came to 6 bases and at J to 4 bases, leaving 11 bases not matched to a gene. Germline CDR1 is LNHDA and CDR2 is SQIVND (reference sequence). This CDR3 reads CASRPGQPLLYGYTF. For the CDR3, the DNA is TGTGCCAGTAGACCGGGACAGCCACTACTCTATGGCTACACCTTC.

The CDR3 DNA is TGTGCCAGCAGCTCCGGCGGGGAGCAGTACTTC. This codes for CASSSGGEQYF. V usage is TRBV7-2 and J usage is TRBJ2-7; a weak D match, TRBD2 (5 bases). Per germline, CDR1 SGHTA and CDR2 FQGNSA. The CDR3 loop spans 11 amino acids. V lost 4 bases and J 7 bases, leaving 8 bases between the germline ends.

The rearrangement links TRBV14 to TRBJ2-2, with D unclear. The ends were cut back, 6 bases at V and 0 bases at J, with 14 bases in the middle. Germline V gene sequence: CDR1 SGHDN, CDR2 FVKESK. This CDR3 has 16 amino acids. This chain's CDR3 is CASRLSTTPNTGELFF. The CDR3 DNA is TGTGCCAGCAGACTGTCAACTACTCCGAACACCGGGGAGCTGTTTTTT.

The V call is TRBV28, the J call TRBJ2-1, with 11 nucleotides matching TRBD2. CDR3 length: 15 residues. Germline V CDR1 and CDR2: MDHEN, SYDVKM. V lost 6 bases and J lost 8; bases outside the gene matches: 9. The CDR3 region is CASSQTSGSWDEQFF. The CDR3 DNA reads TGTGCCAGCAGCCAAACTAGCGGGAGTTGGGATGAGCAGTTCTTC.

This rearrangement joins TRBV6-6 to TRBJ2-2; D remains ambiguous. Germline CDR1 is MNHNY and CDR2 is SVGAGI (reference sequence). Trimming pared 0 bases from V and 4 bases from J, leaving 12 bases between. The CDR3 loop spans 16 amino acids. The CDR3 nucleotides are TGTGCCAGCAGTTACTCGAACATGGCCTTCACCGGGGAGCTGTTTTTT. Its translation is CASSYSNMAFTGELFF.

This chain links TRBV19 with TRBJ1-5; D might be TRBD1 (6 bases). The V end was cut by 5 bases, the J end by 0 bases, with 20 bases between. CDR3 length: 18 residues. Germline CDR1 reads LNHDA; CDR2 reads SQIVND (reference sequence). The CDR3 nucleotides are TGTGCCAGTAGTTCCCAGGGACATGGGGAATATAGCAATCAGCCCCAGCATTTT. This codes for CASSSQGHGEYSNQPQHF.

The chain uses TRBV5-1 and TRBJ2-1; D possibly corresponds to TRBD2 (7 bases). Trimming took off 0 bases at V and 9 bases at J, with 13 bases between the two ends. The CDR3 loop spans 14 amino acids. Germline V gene data show CDR1 as SGHRS and CDR2 as YFSETQ. The CDR3 sequence is CASSLGLGGAEQFF. The DNA of the CDR3 is TGCGCCAGCAGCTTGGGACTGGGGGGGGCTGAGCAGTTCTTC.

The J gene is TRBJ2-1, the V gene TRBV25-1, with D tentatively TRBD2 (6 bases). The germline gives CDR1 MGHDK, CDR2 SYGVNS. V was clipped by 4 bases and J by 6 bases, with 10 bases between them. The CDR3 loop spans 13 amino acids. The CDR3 coding sequence is TGTGCCAGCAGTGTTCAGGGAGGCAATGAGCAGTTCTTC. This gives the protein CASSVQGGNEQFF. Full variable domain (rest looked up from reference TRBV25-1 and TRBJ2-1): EADIYQTPRYLVIGTGKKITLECSQTMGHDKMYWYQQDPGMELHLIHYSYGVNSTEKGDLSSESTVSRIRTEHFPLTLESARPSHTSQYLCASSVQGGNEQFFGPGTRLTVL.

The genes are TRBV18 and TRBJ2-7; D is perhaps TRBD1 (5 bases). CDR3 length equals 14 residues. V was cut by 3 bases and J by 6 bases, with 15 bases left in between. CDR1 KGHSH and CDR2 LQKENI come from the germline V gene. The CDR3 reads CASSPQGRFTEQYF. The CDR3 nucleotides are TGTGCCAGCTCACCCCAGGGCCGCTTTACCGAGCAGTACTTC.